These 29 T cell receptor beta chains came from one sample sequenced in a study of blood T cell repertoires in COVID-19. The table came from immunoSEQ multiplex PCR; TCRdb's copy has only in-frame clones and leaves some out. The sample consists of some 99,000 clones, about 90% of them appearing once. Sequencing was done on a sample of peripheral blood. Receptor source: a human donor with COVID-19, enrolled during active disease. The donor label of this sample is uncertain.

This rearrangement joins TRBV2 to TRBJ1-1; 8 bases fit TRBD1. The CDR3 is 16 residues long. V was pared by 2 bases and J by 7 bases, with 12 bases of the junction left unmatched. Germline V CDR1 and CDR2: SNHLY, FYNNEI. For the CDR3, the DNA is TGTGCCAGCAGTGAAACTCAGGGGGCTGGCCCTAGTGAAGCTTTCTTT. Protein product: CASSETQGAGPSEAFF. Supplemented by reference TRBV2 and TRBJ1-1, the full variable domain reads EPEVTQTPSHQVTQMGQEVILRCVPISNHLYFYWYRQILGQKVEFLVSFYNNEISEKSEIFDDQFSVERPDGSNFTLKIRSTKLEDSAMYFCASSETQGAGPSEAFFGQGTRLTVV.

The chain joins TRBV18 to TRBJ1-3; TRBD1 matches 8 bases. V lost 2 bases, J lost 0 bases, and 9 bases stayed unmatched. The CDR3 has 18 residues. The germline V gene encodes CDR1 KGHSH and CDR2 LQKENI. The CDR3 loop is CASSPRDPGQDSGNTIYF. Written as DNA, the CDR3 is TGTGCCAGCTCACCAAGGGACCCGGGACAGGACTCTGGAAACACCATATATTTT.

The chain joins TRBV3-1 (or the pseudogene TRBV3-2) to TRBJ1-3, with D unresolved. Germline-derived CDR1 and CDR2 are LGHDT and YNNKEL (reference sequence). The CDR3 is 15 amino acids. Trimming left V 4 bases short and J 1 base short, with 11 bases between. CDR3 coding DNA: TGTGCCAGCAGCCGGTCTGAGGGATCTGGAAACACCATATATTTT. Translated, it gives CASSRSEGSGNTIYF.

The rearrangement joins TRBV19 to TRBJ2-4; D uncertain. Germline V lookup: CDR1 LNHDA, CDR2 SQIVND (reference sequence). V lost 3 bases, J lost 1 base, and 7 bases lay in between. The CDR3 is made up of 14 amino acids. In DNA, the CDR3 is TGTGCCAGTAGTATTGGGCTGGCCAAAAACATTCAGTACTTC. It specifies CASSIGLAKNIQYF.

The rearrangement uses TRBV11-2 and TRBJ1-3; D is unclear. Trimming took 7 bases from V and 3 from J, leaving 19 bases between them. This CDR3 is built from 16 residues. Germline CDR1 and CDR2: SGHAT and FQNNGV. In nucleotides, the CDR3 is TGTGCCAGCAACCCCCACCGGGAGGCTGTTGGAAACACCATATATTTT. This encodes CASNPHREAVGNTIYF.

The V gene is TRBV10-3, the J gene TRBJ1-2; 10 nucleotides match TRBD1. Germline V gene data show CDR1 as ENHRY and CDR2 as SYGVKD. This CDR3 comprises 14 residues. J lost 7 bases, V lost 4 bases, and 6 bases had no gene match. The CDR3 DNA sequence: TGTGCCATCAGTGTTGGGGACAGGGGCCCTGGCTACACCTTC. Encoded protein: CAISVGDRGPGYTF.

The chain couples TRBV7-9 to TRBJ2-3, with 8 bases fitting TRBD1. The trim removed 5 bases at V and 6 bases at J, leaving 22 bases unmatched. The CDR3 is 19 amino acids. The germline V gene encodes CDR1 SEHNR and CDR2 FQNEAQ (reference sequence). CDR3 sequence: CASSRYPHLTGGAGDTQYF. In nucleotides, the CDR3 is TGTGCCAGCAGCCGCTACCCTCACCTAACAGGGGGAGCTGGGGATACGCAGTATTTT.

This clone appeared a single time. CDR3 coding DNA: TGTGCCAGCAGTTATGAAGAGGGCTCTGGAAACACCATATATTTT. Translation gives CASSYEEGSGNTIYF. The rearrangement uses TRBV6-6 and TRBJ1-3; D is uncertain. Between the trimmed V and J ends, which lost 3 bases and 0 bases, there was a span of 9 bases. CDR1 is MNHNY and CDR2 is SVGAGI in the germline V gene (reference sequence). The CDR3 runs 15 residues.

The gene calls are TRBV19 and TRBJ1-4; 7 bases fit TRBD1. Germline CDR1 LNHDA, CDR2 SQIVND (reference sequence). J lost 6 bases, V lost 2 bases, and 3 bases had no gene match. This CDR3 is built from 14 residues. CDR3 protein: CASSIRQGDEKLFF. Written as DNA, the CDR3 is TGTGCCAGTAGTATACGGCAGGGGGATGAAAAACTGTTTTTT.

The V call is TRBV30, the J call TRBJ1-2; D may be TRBD1 (5 bases). The CDR3 has 14 amino acids. Per the germline V gene, CDR1 is GTSNPN and CDR2 is SVGIG (reference sequence). V was pared by 2 bases and J by 8 bases, with 18 bases between. The CDR3 DNA follows: TGTGCCTGGAGTCTGGGGCCGATTTCGAACGGCTACACCTTC. Translation: CAWSLGPISNGYTF. Supplemented by reference TRBV30 and TRBJ1-2, the full variable domain reads SQTIHQWPATLVQPVGSPLSLECTVEGTSNPNLYWYRQAAGRGLQLLFYSVGIGQISSEVPQNLSASRPQDRQFILSSKKLLLSDSGFYLCAWSLGPISNGYTFGSGTRLTVV.

The V call is TRBV9, the J call TRBJ2-3; tentative D call: TRBD1 (5 bases). The CDR3 is made up of 16 amino acids. Germline V gene sequence: CDR1 SGDLS, CDR2 YYNGEE. Trimming took 4 bases from V and 2 from J, leaving 17 bases between them. The CDR3 loop reads CASSPRTRTLTDTQYF. CDR3 DNA: TGTGCCAGCAGCCCTAGGACAAGGACGCTCACAGATACGCAGTATTTT.

V gene TRBV7-9 combines with J gene TRBJ2-7; D is uncertain. V lost 2 bases to trimming and J lost 2 bases, with 10 bases between them. This CDR3 comprises 14 residues. Germline assignment: CDR1 SEHNR and CDR2 FQNEAQ (reference sequence). In DNA, the CDR3 is TGTGCCAGCAGCTTATCGCAGACACCCTACGAGCAGTACTTC. Amino acids: CASSLSQTPYEQYF.

A remark on this clone: The junction and the germline gene differ at one end; a read error may be behind it. The rearrangement links TRBV7-3 to TRBJ2-1, with 7 bases lining up with TRBD2. Germline-derived CDR1 and CDR2 are SGHTA and FQGTGA. CDR3 length: 15 amino acids. The CDR3 DNA is TGTGCCAGCAGCCTAACTAGCGATTACTACAATGAGCAGTTCTTC. Protein sequence: CASSLTSDYYNEQFF.

The chain joins TRBV7-3 to TRBJ1-6; tentative D call: TRBD1 (5 bases). Germline values: CDR1 SGHTA, CDR2 FQGTGA. The CDR3 is 15 residues long. The V end lost 1 base, the J end lost 7 bases, and 11 bases lay between the germline ends. This chain's CDR3 is CASSLSGTGNSPLHF. For the CDR3, the DNA is TGTGCCAGCAGCTTAAGCGGGACGGGCAATTCACCCCTCCACTTT.

This clone has just one count. V and J are TRBV19 and TRBJ1-2; D not certain. The ends were cut back, 2 bases at V and 0 bases at J, with 16 bases in the middle. The CDR3 is 17 amino acids. Germline CDR1 reads LNHDA; CDR2 reads SQIVND (reference sequence). The CDR3, as DNA: TGTGCCAGTAGTATATATCCTCGTGAAGGAGCTAACTATGGCTACACCTTC. Residues: CASSIYPREGANYGYTF.

The chain combines TRBV6-5 with TRBJ2-7; TRBD2 agrees at 7 bases. V lost 6 bases to trimming and J lost 4 bases; unmatched junction nucleotides: 9. The CDR3 is 14 amino acids. Looked up from germline, CDR1 is MNHEY and CDR2 is SVGAGI. The CDR3 sequence is CASRSGTEHYEQYF. Here the CDR3 DNA reads TGTGCCAGCAGGAGCGGGACCGAGCATTACGAGCAGTACTTC.

CDR3 bases: TGTGCCAGCAGCCAGGGACAGCAAAGAGAGACCCAGTACTTC. It is translated as CASSQGQQRETQYF. The chain carries TRBV3-1 (or the pseudogene TRBV3-2) and TRBJ2-5; TRBD1 agrees at 7 bases. Germline V gives CDR1 LGHDT, CDR2 YNNKEL (reference sequence). J lost 4 bases, V lost 3 bases, and 5 bases had no gene match. This CDR3 comprises 14 residues.

For the CDR3, the DNA is TGTGCCAGCAGCCCGATAGGGGGGGACAATCAGCCCCAGCATTTT. This translates into CASSPIGGDNQPQHF. The chain employs TRBV3-1 (or the pseudogene TRBV3-2) and TRBJ1-5; tentatively, D is TRBD1 (6 bases). The germline V gene encodes CDR1 LGHDT and CDR2 YNNKEL (reference sequence). The V gene lost 4 bases and the J gene lost 3 bases, with 13 bases spanning the gap. The CDR3 is 15 residues long.

The chain joins TRBV15 to TRBJ1-1; 8 bases fit TRBD1. The germline CDR1 and CDR2 sequences are LNHNV and YYDKDF (reference sequence). The CDR3 has 15 amino acids. The trim removed 3 bases at V and 6 bases at J, leaving 9 bases unmatched. The CDR3 DNA sequence: TGTGCCACCAGCAGGACAGGGGACAGCTACTCTGAAGCTTTCTTT. It yields the protein CATSRTGDSYSEAFF.

This chain uses TRBV27 with TRBJ2-7, with TRBD1 matching over 9 bases. Germline-derived CDR1 and CDR2 are MNHEY and SMNVEV (reference sequence). V shed 6 bases, J shed 4 bases, and the junction held 10 bases outside the gene matches. The CDR3 spans 15 residues. DNA of the CDR3: TGTGCCAGCAGCTCCGGACAGGGGAGGGTGTACGAGCAGTACTTC. Protein: CASSSGQGRVYEQYF.

V usage is TRBV28 and J usage is TRBJ1-4; no clear D. V lost 3 bases, J lost 0 bases, and 5 bases lay in between. The germline V gene encodes CDR1 MDHEN and CDR2 SYDVKM. This CDR3 has 14 amino acids. The CDR3 spells CASSFGATNEKLFF. CDR3 in DNA: TGTGCCAGCAGTTTCGGTGCAACTAATGAAAAACTGTTTTTT.

The chain couples TRBV5-1 to TRBJ2-7; D uncertain. Germline lookup yields CDR1 SGHRS and CDR2 YFSETQ. V dropped 0 bases and J dropped 6 bases, with 19 bases sitting between them. The length of the CDR3 is 16 residues. The CDR3 DNA reads TGCGCCAGCAGCTTGGCATTGGCTCCCGCCTCCGCCGAGCAGTACTTC. The encoded protein is CASSLALAPASAEQYF.

The chain employs TRBV7-2 and TRBJ2-7; 10 bases line up with TRBD2. V gave up 3 bases and J gave up 3 bases; unmatched junction bases: 5. CDR1 is SGHTA and CDR2 is FQGNSA in the germline V gene. This CDR3 region has 15 residues. This CDR3 is CASSFGWTSGYEQYF. CDR3 nucleotide sequence: TGTGCCAGCAGCTTTGGGTGGACTAGCGGCTACGAGCAGTACTTC.

In DNA form, the CDR3 reads TGTGCCAGCACCCCGGACCGGGGAGGTTCTCCCCTCCACTTT. Residues: CASTPDRGGSPLHF. The V gene is TRBV5-5, the J gene TRBJ1-6; D unresolved. This CDR3 region has 14 residues. V gave up 6 bases and J gave up 13 bases, with 20 bases separating them. In germline, CDR1 is SGHKS, CDR2 YYEKEE (reference sequence).

Within the sample, this clone is medium-sized. The J gene is TRBJ1-5, the V gene TRBV19; maybe TRBD1 (5 bases). CDR3 length: 17 residues. Germline V CDR1 and CDR2: LNHDA, SQIVND (reference sequence). V was pared by 3 bases and J by 1 base, with 16 bases between. CDR3 in amino acids: CASSIYRSTLSNQPQHF. CDR3 DNA: TGTGCCAGTAGTATTTACAGGTCGACACTCAGCAATCAGCCCCAGCATTTT.

This rearrangement joins TRBV3-1 (or the pseudogene TRBV3-2) to TRBJ1-2, with 7 positions matching TRBD1. Germline V CDR1 and CDR2: LGHDT, YNNKEL (reference sequence). The CDR3 is 14 amino acids. The V and J ends lost 4 bases and 6 bases, in that order; junction bases with no gene match: 8. CDR3 loop: CASSPQGGVDGYTF. The DNA for the CDR3 is TGTGCCAGCAGCCCGCAGGGGGGCGTAGATGGCTACACCTTC.

The V call is TRBV6-4, the J call TRBJ1-1, with 8 bases identical to TRBD1. The CDR3 has 15 residues. Germline V lookup: CDR1 MRHNA, CDR2 SNTAGT. J was trimmed by 8 bases and V by 3 bases; bases with no gene match: 11. The CDR3: CASSELDRARVEAFF. CDR3 DNA sequence: TGTGCCAGCAGTGAGCTGGACAGGGCCAGGGTCGAAGCTTTCTTT.

This rearrangement joins TRBV19 to TRBJ2-1; D may be TRBD1 (5 bases). The germline CDR1 and CDR2 sequences are LNHDA and SQIVND (reference sequence). The CDR3 is 17 amino acids. V was clipped by 1 base and J by 0 bases, with 13 bases between them. CDR3 amino acids: CASSIAPGLSSYNEQFF. As DNA, the CDR3 is TGTGCCAGTAGTATAGCCCCAGGGTTGAGCTCCTACAATGAGCAGTTCTTC.

The rearrangement joins TRBV6-1 to TRBJ1-4; D might be TRBD1 (6 bases). In germline, CDR1 is MNHNS, CDR2 SASEGT. This CDR3 region has 14 residues. The germline V and J ends were trimmed by 2 bases and 7 bases, with 11 bases remaining between them. CDR3 sequence reads: CASSETGLTEKLFF. The CDR3 bases are TGTGCCAGCAGTGAAACAGGGCTTACTGAAAAACTGTTTTTT.